This T cell receptor delta chain comes out of a study of γδ T cells in repeated Plasmodium falciparum infection. Study-wide background: Donors had four controlled P. falciparum NF54 infections over roughly 640 days. General observations from the study: Many TCRgamma sequences overlapped between individuals in stable Vgamma9/Vdelta2+ repertoires. Compared with Australian children, Malian Vdelta2-negative repertoires seemed more clonal, less diverse, less shared.

The sample holds a few counts of this clone. No antigen is known for it. TCRdb's listed protein matches a much larger clone and diverges from this DNA's translation at residue 4, likely through a read error; the protein shown comes from the DNA. Flow sorting of PBMC yielded separate Vgamma9/Vdelta2+ and Vdelta2-negative gammadelta T cell populations for bulk repertoire analysis. The CDR3 has 21 residues. The germline gives CDR1 TSWWSYY, CDR2 QGS. Each sorted gammadelta sample had TRG and TRD chains sequenced. TCRdb re-called the multiplex PCR reads via CATT. There are about 48,000 delta-chain clones in the sample; about 1.6% occur only once, and about 8.3% lies in the top ten.

The rearrangement joins TRDV1 to TRDJ1; TRDD3 matches 9 bases. TCRdb supplies no J gene; here it was assigned by aligning the nucleotide sequence to germline. This TCR derives from a pool of human donors (malaria-infected and uninfected, not separated). Input material: gamma-delta T cells from blood. The CDR3 loop reads CALEELRPYWGIWEYTDKLIF. The CDR3 nucleotides read TGTGCTCTTGAGGAACTGAGGCCTTATTGGGGGATATGGGAGTACACCGATAAACTCATCTTT.